Listed here are 3 T cell receptor beta chains from one sample, sequenced in a study of pediatric ulcerative colitis. During colonoscopy, one to two rectal pinch biopsies were collected. Some clones are missing from TCRdb's copy, which holds only in-frame ones; the method was immunoSEQ multiplex PCR. This table holds 30,000 to 40,000 clones, 60% to 75% found once. Source material: gut tissue. The receptors stem from a boy between 10 and 17 years old with severe ulcerative colitis.

With respect to this clone: Different DNA sequences within this sample yield the same CDR3. The J gene is TRBJ2-7, the V gene TRBV4-1; 8 bases line up with TRBD1. CDR1 is MGHRA and CDR2 is YSYEKL in the germline V gene. J gave up 3 bases and V 2 bases, and 6 bases lay outside the gene matches. The CDR3 sequence is 15 residues long. CDR3 region: CASSQSGQGRYEQYF. The CDR3 DNA follows: TGCGCCAGCAGCCAAAGCGGACAGGGACGCTACGAGCAGTACTTC.

This clone was observed a few times. The genes are TRBV5-5 and TRBJ2-3; D uncertain. Germline loops: CDR1 SGHKS, CDR2 YYEKEE (reference sequence). The CDR3 totals 12 residues. Trimming removed 1 base at V and 2 bases at J, with 2 bases between. CDR3 region: CASSLNTDTQYF. The CDR3 nucleotides are TGTGCCAGCAGCTTGAACACAGATACGCAGTATTTT.

The genes are TRBV18 and TRBJ2-7, with 7 bases lining up with TRBD1. Germline V lookup: CDR1 KGHSH, CDR2 LQKENI. V lost 3 bases to trimming and J lost 3 bases; unmatched junction nucleotides: 5. This CDR3 region has 14 residues. As DNA, the CDR3 is TGTGCCAGCTCACCCGGGACAGATCGCTACGAGCAGTACTTC. Amino acids: CASSPGTDRYEQYF.